One sample yielded the 16 T cell receptor beta chains listed below, sequenced in a study of T-cell memory formation after mild COVID-19. TCRdb processed the 5' RACE reads anew with MiXCR; each CDR3 protein has one entry. The data show 350,000 to 400,000 distinct CDR3 sequences, with about 21% seen just once and roughly an eighth held by the top ten. Sequenced: PBMCs or a T cell subset sorted from them (not recorded which). The receptors were sampled from an adult woman who had mild COVID-19 (a few samples of this study predate the infection). Cell type and time point are not known.

The chain recombines TRBV15 with TRBJ1-5; the D is unclear. The germline V gene encodes CDR1 LNHNV and CDR2 YYDKDF (reference sequence). The CDR3 is made up of 14 amino acids. Trimming cost V 10 bases and J 3 bases, with 16 bases left between them. The CDR3 coding sequence is TGTGCCATCAGTGGCGGAGGACCCAATCAGCCCCAGCATTTT. It encodes CAISGGGPNQPQHF.

V and J are TRBV12-3 or TRBV12-4 and TRBJ1-2; D call uncertain. This CDR3 region has 12 residues. V was shortened by 6 bases and J by 6 bases, with 11 bases between the two germline ends. The CDR3 DNA sequence: TGTGCCAGCAGCCTACGCAGACATGGCTACACCTTC. It encodes CASSLRRHGYTF.

This clonotype has just a few counts. V and J are TRBV12-3 or TRBV12-4 and TRBJ2-1; TRBD1 agrees at 9 bases. The CDR3 is 15 residues long. Losses at the gene ends were 2 bases for V and 4 bases for J; bases not matched to a gene: 3. Here the CDR3 reads CASSLRQGEYNEQFF. CDR3 sequence (DNA): TGTGCCAGCAGTTTACGACAGGGGGAGTACAATGAGCAGTTCTTC.

J is TRBJ1-4 and V is TRBV7-9, with D unclear. Germline-derived CDR1 and CDR2 are SEHNR and FQNEAQ (reference sequence). V shed 2 bases and J shed 3 bases, with 10 bases lying between them. The CDR3 length is 15 residues. The CDR3 bases are TGTGCCAGCAGCTTAACAGTGCAGCCTAATGAAAAACTGTTTTTT. Translating gives CASSLTVQPNEKLFF.

The chain links TRBV20-1 to TRBJ1-1; the D is unclear. Trimming shortened V by 2 bases and J by 3 bases, and 10 bases separated the two germline ends. The germline V gene encodes CDR1 DFQATT and CDR2 SNEGSKA (reference sequence). CDR3 length equals 13 residues. The CDR3 DNA reads as TGCAGTGCTAGACGACACGCGGACACTGAAGCTTTCTTT. Encoded protein: CSARRHADTEAFF.

This clonotype was picked up a small number of times. This chain joins TRBV9 and TRBJ2-1, with TRBD2 matching over 13 bases. This CDR3 spans 17 amino acids. The J segment lost 7 bases and the V segment lost 3 bases, leaving 10 bases of the junction unmatched. Germline V gene sequence: CDR1 SGDLS, CDR2 YYNGEE. Here the CDR3 DNA reads TGTGCCAGCAGCGGGGCAGGGGGACTAGCGGGGTGGAATGAGCAGTTCTTC. This sequence encodes CASSGAGGLAGWNEQFF. The entire variable domain, with the rest obtained from reference TRBV9 and TRBJ2-1, is as follows: DSGVTQTPKHLITATGQRVTLRCSPRSGDLSVYWYQQSLDQGLQFLIQYYNGEERAKGNILERFSAQQFPDLHSELNLSSLELGDSALYFCASSGAGGLAGWNEQFFGPGTRLTVL.

The V gene is TRBV3-1, the J gene TRBJ1-2; 7 bases match TRBD1. V dropped 1 base and J dropped 4; count of bases not matched to a gene: 6. This CDR3 spans 15 amino acids. Germline assignment: CDR1 LGHDT and CDR2 YNNKEL (reference sequence). The CDR3 DNA follows: TGTGCCAGCAGCCAAGCCTACGGGACAGCCTATGGCTACACCTTC. This codes for CASSQAYGTAYGYTF.

This clonotype was recorded a few times. The rearrangement links TRBV20-1 to TRBJ1-5; D possibly corresponds to TRBD1 (5 bases). V shed 0 bases and J shed 3 bases, with 9 bases lying between them. The germline V gene encodes CDR1 DFQATT and CDR2 SNEGSKA (reference sequence). The CDR3 is 14 amino acids. In DNA form, the CDR3 reads TGCAGTGCTAGAGATTGGGGGACCAATCAGCCCCAGCATTTT. Encoded protein: CSARDWGTNQPQHF.

This clonotype was detected only a few times. V usage is TRBV14 and J usage is TRBJ2-2; TRBD1 matches 7 bases. J was trimmed by 5 bases and V by 6 bases; bases with no gene match: 6. Germline values: CDR1 SGHDN, CDR2 FVKESK. The CDR3 totals 14 residues. The CDR3 nucleotides read TGTGCCAGCAGACACAGGGGTTCGACCGGGGAGCTGTTTTTT. Translating gives CASRHRGSTGELFF.

This chain connects TRBV29-1 to TRBJ2-2, with D perhaps TRBD1 or TRBD2 (5 bases each). Germline assignment: CDR1 SQVTM and CDR2 ANQGSEA. This CDR3 comprises 15 residues. The V gene lost 3 bases and the J gene lost 8 bases, with 19 bases spanning the gap. The DNA for the CDR3 is TGCAGCGTTGATGGGGAAACAGGAGGAGGAGGGGAGCTGTTTTTT. Its translation is CSVDGETGGGGELFF.

The chain uses TRBV29-1 and TRBJ2-1, with TRBD2 matching 7 bases. This CDR3 comprises 15 residues. Germline values: CDR1 SQVTM, CDR2 ANQGSEA. J was trimmed by 2 bases and V by 7 bases; bases with no gene match: 11. CDR3: CSARRFSGPYNEQFF. CDR3 in DNA: TGCAGCGCCCGACGGTTTAGCGGGCCCTACAATGAGCAGTTCTTC.

The CDR3 spells CASRTRDSTDTQYF. CDR3 DNA: TGTGCCAGCAGGACCCGGGACAGCACAGATACGCAGTATTTT. V and J are TRBV5-5 and TRBJ2-3; either TRBD1 or TRBD2 may supply D (5 bases each). V dropped 5 bases and J dropped 0 bases, with 10 bases sitting between them. The CDR3 totals 14 residues. Germline-derived CDR1 and CDR2 are SGHKS and YYEKEE (reference sequence).

This rearrangement joins TRBV29-1 to TRBJ2-5; no clear D gene. CDR3 length: 12 amino acids. The germline V gene encodes CDR1 SQVTM and CDR2 ANQGSEA. V lost 6 bases and J 3 bases, leaving 11 bases between the germline ends. The DNA of the CDR3 is TGCAGCGTCGTTACCGAGAAAGAGACCCAGTACTTC. Translation: CSVVTEKETQYF.

The chain is built from TRBV3-1 and TRBJ2-7; D not resolved. The CDR3 consists of 14 residues. Germline CDR1 reads LGHDT; CDR2 reads YNNKEL (reference sequence). Trimming cost V 2 bases and J 3 bases, with 11 bases left between them. The CDR3 is CASSQWQRNYEQYF. The CDR3 DNA reads as TGTGCCAGCAGCCAATGGCAGAGAAACTACGAGCAGTACTTC.

This clonotype was counted a few times. CDR3 DNA: TGTGCCAGCCATCAGGGCTCTACCTACGAGCAGTACTTC. Encoded protein: CASHQGSTYEQYF. The genes are TRBV18 and TRBJ2-7; weak D call: TRBD1 (5 bases). V was pared by 8 bases and J by 2 bases, with 13 bases between. CDR1 and CDR2 (germline): KGHSH, LQKENI. This CDR3 has 13 residues.

This chain links TRBV10-3 with TRBJ1-5, with 10 bases lining up with TRBD1. CDR3 size: 15 residues. Germline loops: CDR1 ENHRY, CDR2 SYGVKD. V lost 5 bases, J lost 3 bases, and 4 bases stayed unmatched. The CDR3 DNA reads TGTGCCATCAGTTCCGGGACAGGGGACAATCAGCCCCAGCATTTT. Amino acid sequence: CAISSGTGDNQPQHF.